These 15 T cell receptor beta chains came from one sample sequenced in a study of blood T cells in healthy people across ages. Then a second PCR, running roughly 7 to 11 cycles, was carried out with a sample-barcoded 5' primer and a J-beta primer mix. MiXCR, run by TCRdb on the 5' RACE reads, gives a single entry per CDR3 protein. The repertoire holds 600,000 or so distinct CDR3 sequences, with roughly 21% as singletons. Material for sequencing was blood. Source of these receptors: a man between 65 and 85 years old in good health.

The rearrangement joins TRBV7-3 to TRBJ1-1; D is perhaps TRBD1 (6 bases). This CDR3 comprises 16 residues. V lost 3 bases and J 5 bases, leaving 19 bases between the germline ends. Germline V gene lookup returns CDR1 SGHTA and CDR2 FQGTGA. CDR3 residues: CASSLTGGGAGTEAFF. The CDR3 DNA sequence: TGTGCCAGCAGCTTGACTGGGGGGGGCGCGGGGACTGAAGCTTTCTTT.

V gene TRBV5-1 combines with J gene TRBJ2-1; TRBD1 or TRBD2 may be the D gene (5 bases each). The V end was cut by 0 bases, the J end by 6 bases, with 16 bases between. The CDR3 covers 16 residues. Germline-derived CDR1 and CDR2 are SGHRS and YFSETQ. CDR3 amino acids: CASSLATSGRVNEQFF. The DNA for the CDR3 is TGCGCCAGCAGCTTGGCTACGTCGGGGCGGGTCAATGAGCAGTTCTTC. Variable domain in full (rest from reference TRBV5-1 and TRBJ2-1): KAGVTQTPRYLIKTRGQQVTLSCSPISGHRSVSWYQQTPGQGLQFLFEYFSETQRNKGNFPGRFSGRQFSNSRSEMNVSTLELGDSALYLCASSLATSGRVNEQFFGPGTRLTVL.

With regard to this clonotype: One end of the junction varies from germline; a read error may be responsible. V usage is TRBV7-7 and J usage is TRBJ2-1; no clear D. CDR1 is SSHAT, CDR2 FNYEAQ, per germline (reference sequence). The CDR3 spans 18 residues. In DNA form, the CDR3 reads TGTGCTAGCAGCCCAATTTCCCCGTGGCGAATCTCCTACAATGAGCAGTTCTTC. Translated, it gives CASSPISPWRISYNEQFF.

The CDR3 is CASSQGEYQETQYF. The CDR3 DNA follows: TGCGCCAGCAGCCAAGGCGAATACCAAGAGACCCAGTACTTC. The chain has TRBV4-1 and TRBJ2-5, with D uncertain. From germline, CDR1 is MGHRA and CDR2 YSYEKL. CDR3 length equals 14 residues. Trimming stripped 1 base from V and 0 bases from J, with 6 bases between.

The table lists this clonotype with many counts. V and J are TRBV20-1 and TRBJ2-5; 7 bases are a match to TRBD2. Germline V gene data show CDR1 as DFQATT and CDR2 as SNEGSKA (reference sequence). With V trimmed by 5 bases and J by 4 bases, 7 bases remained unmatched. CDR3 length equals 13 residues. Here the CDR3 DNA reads TGCAGTGCTCCTCTGGGGAGGGGAGAGACCCAGTACTTC. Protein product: CSAPLGRGETQYF.

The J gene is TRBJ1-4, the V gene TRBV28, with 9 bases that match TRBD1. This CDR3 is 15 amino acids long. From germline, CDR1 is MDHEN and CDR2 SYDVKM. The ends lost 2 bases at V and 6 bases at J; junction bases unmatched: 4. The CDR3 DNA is TGTGCCAGCAGTTTACTGACAGGGGGTCATGAAAAACTGTTTTTT. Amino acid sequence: CASSLLTGGHEKLFF.

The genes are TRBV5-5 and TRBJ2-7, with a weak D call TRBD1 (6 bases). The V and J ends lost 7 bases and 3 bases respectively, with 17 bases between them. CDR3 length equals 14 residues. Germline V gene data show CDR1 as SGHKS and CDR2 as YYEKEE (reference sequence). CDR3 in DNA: TGTGCCAGCCTGCGGTCGACAGGAAGCTACGAGCAGTACTTC. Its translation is CASLRSTGSYEQYF.

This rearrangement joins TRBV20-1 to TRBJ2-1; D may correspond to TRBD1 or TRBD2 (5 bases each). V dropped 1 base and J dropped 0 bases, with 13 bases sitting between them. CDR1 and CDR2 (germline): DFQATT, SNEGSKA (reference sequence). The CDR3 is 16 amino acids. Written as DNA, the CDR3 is TGCAGTGCTAGAGTTCCCGGGACGGGCTCCTACAATGAGCAGTTCTTC. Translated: CSARVPGTGSYNEQFF.

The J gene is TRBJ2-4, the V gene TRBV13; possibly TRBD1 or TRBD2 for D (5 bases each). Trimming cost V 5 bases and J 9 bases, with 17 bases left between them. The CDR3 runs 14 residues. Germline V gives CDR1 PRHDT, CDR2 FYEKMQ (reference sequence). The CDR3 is CASSPSWGMGIQYF. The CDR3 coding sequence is TGTGCCAGCAGCCCCTCGTGGGGGATGGGCATTCAGTACTTC.

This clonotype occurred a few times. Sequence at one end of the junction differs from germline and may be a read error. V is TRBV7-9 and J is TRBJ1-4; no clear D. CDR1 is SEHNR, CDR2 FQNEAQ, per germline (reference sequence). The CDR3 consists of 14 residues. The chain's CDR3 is CATREEPANEKPFF. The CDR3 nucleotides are TGTGCCACCCGTGAGGAACCAGCCAACGAAAAACCGTTTTTT.

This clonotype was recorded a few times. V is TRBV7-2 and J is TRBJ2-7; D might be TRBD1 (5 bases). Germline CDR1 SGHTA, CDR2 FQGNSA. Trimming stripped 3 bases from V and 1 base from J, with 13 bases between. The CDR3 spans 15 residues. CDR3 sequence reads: CASSFPGKKSYEQYF. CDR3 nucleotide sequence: TGTGCCAGCAGCTTTCCAGGGAAGAAATCCTACGAGCAGTACTTC.

CDR3 protein: CASSQVSGGEQYF. In DNA form, the CDR3 reads TGCGCCAGCAGCCAAGTATCAGGGGGGGAGCAGTACTTC. J is TRBJ2-7 and V is TRBV4-3; D perhaps matches TRBD1 (7 bases). V dropped 1 base and J dropped 7 bases, with 11 bases sitting between them. Germline V gives CDR1 LGHNA, CDR2 YSLEER. The CDR3 is made up of 13 amino acids.

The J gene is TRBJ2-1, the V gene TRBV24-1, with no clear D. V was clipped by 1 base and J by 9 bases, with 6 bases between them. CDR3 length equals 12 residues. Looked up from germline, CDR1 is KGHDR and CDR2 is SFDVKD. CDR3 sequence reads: CATSDLGAEQFF. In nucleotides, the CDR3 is TGTGCCACCAGTGATTTAGGCGCTGAGCAGTTCTTC.

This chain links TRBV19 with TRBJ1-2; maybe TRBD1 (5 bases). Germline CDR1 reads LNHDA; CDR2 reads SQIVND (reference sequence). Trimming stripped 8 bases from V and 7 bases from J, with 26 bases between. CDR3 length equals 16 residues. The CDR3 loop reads CASSHTFRDSGLGYTF. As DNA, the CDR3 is TGTGCCAGTTCTCATACCTTTCGGGACTCCGGCCTTGGCTACACCTTC.

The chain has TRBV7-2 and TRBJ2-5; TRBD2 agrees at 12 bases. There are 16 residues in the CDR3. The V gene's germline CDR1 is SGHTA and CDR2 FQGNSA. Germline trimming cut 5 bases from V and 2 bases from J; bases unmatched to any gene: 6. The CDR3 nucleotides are TGTGCCAGCAGCAAGCGGACTAGCGGGAAACAAGAGACCCAGTACTTC. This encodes CASSKRTSGKQETQYF.